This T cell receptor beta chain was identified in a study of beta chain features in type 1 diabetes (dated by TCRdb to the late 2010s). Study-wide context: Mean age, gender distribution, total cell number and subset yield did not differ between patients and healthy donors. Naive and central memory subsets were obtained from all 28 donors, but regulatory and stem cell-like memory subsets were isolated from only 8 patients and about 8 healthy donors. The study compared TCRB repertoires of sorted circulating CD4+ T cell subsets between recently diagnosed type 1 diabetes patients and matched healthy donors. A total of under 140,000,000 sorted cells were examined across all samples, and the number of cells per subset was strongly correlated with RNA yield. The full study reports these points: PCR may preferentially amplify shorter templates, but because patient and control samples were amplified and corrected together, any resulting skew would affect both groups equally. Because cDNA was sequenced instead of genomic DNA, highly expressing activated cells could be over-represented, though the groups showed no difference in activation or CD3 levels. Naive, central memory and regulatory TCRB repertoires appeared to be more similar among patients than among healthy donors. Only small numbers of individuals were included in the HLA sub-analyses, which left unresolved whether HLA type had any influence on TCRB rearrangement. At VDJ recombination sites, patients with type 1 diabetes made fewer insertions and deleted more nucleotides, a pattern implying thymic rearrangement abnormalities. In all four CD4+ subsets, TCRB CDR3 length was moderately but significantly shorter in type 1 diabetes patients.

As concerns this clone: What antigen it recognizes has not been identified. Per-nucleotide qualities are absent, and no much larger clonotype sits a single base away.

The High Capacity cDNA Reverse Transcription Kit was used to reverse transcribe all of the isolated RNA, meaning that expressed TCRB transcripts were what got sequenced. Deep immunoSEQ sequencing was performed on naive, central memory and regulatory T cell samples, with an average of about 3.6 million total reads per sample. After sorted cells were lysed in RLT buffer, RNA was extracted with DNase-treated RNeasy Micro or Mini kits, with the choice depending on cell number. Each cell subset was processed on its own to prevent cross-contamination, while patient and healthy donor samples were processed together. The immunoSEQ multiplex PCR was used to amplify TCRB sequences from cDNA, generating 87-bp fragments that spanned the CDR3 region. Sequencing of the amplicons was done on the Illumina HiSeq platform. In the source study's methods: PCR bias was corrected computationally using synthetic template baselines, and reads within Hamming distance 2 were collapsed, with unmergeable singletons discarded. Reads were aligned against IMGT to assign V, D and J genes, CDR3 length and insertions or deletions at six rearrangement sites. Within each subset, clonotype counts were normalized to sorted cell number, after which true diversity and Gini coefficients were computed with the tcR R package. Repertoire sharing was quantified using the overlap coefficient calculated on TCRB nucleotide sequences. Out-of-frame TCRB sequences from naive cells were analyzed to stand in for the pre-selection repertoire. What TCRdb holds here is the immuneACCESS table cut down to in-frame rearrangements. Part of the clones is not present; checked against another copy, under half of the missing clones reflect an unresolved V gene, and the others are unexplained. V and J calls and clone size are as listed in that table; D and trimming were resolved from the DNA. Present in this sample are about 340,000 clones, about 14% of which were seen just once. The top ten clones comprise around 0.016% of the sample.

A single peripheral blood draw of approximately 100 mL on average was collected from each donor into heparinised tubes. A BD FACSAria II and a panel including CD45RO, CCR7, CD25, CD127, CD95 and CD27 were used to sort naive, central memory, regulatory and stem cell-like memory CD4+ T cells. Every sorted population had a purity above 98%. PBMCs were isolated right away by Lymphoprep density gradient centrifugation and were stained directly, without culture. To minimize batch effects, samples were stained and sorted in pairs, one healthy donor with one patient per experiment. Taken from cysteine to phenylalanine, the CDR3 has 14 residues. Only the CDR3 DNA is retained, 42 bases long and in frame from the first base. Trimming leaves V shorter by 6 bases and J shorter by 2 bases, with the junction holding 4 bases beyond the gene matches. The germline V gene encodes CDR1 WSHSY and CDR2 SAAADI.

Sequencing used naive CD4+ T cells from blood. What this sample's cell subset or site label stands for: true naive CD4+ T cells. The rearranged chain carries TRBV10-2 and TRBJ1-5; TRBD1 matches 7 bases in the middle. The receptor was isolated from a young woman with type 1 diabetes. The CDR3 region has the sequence CASRYRGGNQPQHF. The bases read TGCGCCAGCAGATACAGGGGAGGCAATCAGCCCCAGCATTTT.